Sequencing of this T cell receptor (beta chain) was carried out in a study of CXCR3-negative and CXCR3-positive naive CD8 T cells. The TRB cDNA libraries were prepared by 5' RACE with UMI labels. TCRdb re-called the 5' RACE reads; one entry per CDR3 protein, DNA not given. The sample data list 3,000 or so distinct CDR3 sequences. In terms of frequency, this clonotype is medium-sized (0.01 to 0.1%). This TCR derives from a human donor in good health. Some clones in this sample may be carry-over from other donors' samples. Specimen: naive CXCR3- CD8+ T cells from blood. Subset of the sample: CD45RO-CCR7+CD27+CD95- naive CD8+ T cells lacking CXCR3 (TNR3-).

The CDR3 protein is CAGGGEAASSTDTQYF. V gene TRBV2 combines with J gene TRBJ2-3; checking the TCRdb D call of TRBD2 is not possible without DNA. Looked up from germline, CDR1 is SNHLY and CDR2 is FYNNEI. CDR3 length: 16 amino acids.